Below, 2 T cell receptor beta chains from the same sample are listed, as sequenced in a study of identical twins. MiXCR, run by TCRdb on the 5' RACE reads, gives a single entry per CDR3 protein. Of 1.5 million or so distinct CDR3 sequences listed, around 29% were seen once; the top ten hold about 0.27%. Source material: cord blood. The receptors here all came from a newborn girl in good health.

The chain is built from TRBV6-1 and TRBJ2-1; tentatively, D is TRBD1 or TRBD2 (5 bases each). Gene TRBJ2-7 matches the end of the DNA better, so the J call may be wrong. This CDR3 is 16 amino acids long. CDR1 and CDR2 from the germline V gene are MNHNS and SASEGT. The CDR3: CASSEFSGTAYNEQYF. CDR3 nucleotides: TGTGCCAGCAGTGAATTTTCGGGGACGGCCTACAATGAGCAGTACTTC.

This clonotype was counted ten times or more. The gene calls are TRBV7-9 and TRBJ2-4; possible D gene TRBD2, 6 bases. Deletions cut 1 base from V and 0 bases from J, with 10 bases between. CDR1 is SEHNR, CDR2 FQNEAQ, per germline (reference sequence). The CDR3 extends over 16 amino acids. This CDR3 reads CASSLVGGLAKNIQYF. As DNA, the CDR3 is TGTGCCAGCAGCTTAGTGGGGGGACTAGCCAAAAACATTCAGTACTTC.